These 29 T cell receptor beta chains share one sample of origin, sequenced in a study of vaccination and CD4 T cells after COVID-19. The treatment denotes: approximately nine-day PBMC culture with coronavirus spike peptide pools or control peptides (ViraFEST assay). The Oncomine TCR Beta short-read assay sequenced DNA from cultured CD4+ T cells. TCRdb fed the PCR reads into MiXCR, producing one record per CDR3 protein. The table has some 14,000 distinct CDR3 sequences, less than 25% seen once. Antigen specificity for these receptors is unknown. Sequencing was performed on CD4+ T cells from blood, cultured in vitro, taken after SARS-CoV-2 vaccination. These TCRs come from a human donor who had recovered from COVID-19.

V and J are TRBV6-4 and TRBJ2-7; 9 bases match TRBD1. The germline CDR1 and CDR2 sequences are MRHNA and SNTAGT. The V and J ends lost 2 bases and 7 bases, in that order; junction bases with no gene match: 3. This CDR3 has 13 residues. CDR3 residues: CASSDVTGGEQYF. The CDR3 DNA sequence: TGTGCCAGCAGTGACGTGACAGGGGGTGAGCAGTACTTC.

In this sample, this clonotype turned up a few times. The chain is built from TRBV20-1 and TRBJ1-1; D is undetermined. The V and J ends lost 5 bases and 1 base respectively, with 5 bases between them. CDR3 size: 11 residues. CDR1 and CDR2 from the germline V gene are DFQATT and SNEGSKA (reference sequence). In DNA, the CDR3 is TGCAGTGCTTTTGAGAACACTGAAGCTTTCTTT. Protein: CSAFENTEAFF.

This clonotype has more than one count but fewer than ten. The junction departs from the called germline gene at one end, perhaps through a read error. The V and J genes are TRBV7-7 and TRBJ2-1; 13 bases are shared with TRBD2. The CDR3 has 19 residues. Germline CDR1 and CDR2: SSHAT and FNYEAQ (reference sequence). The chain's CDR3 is CASSAYPRTSGRSLNEQFF. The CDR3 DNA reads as TGTGCTAGCAGCGCTTACCCCCGGACTAGCGGGAGATCCCTCAATGAGCAGTTCTTC.

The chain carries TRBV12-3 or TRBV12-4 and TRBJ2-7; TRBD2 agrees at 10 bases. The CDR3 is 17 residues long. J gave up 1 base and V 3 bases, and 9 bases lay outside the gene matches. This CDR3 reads CASSFRSSGSMSYEQYF. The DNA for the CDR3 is TGTGCCAGCAGTTTTAGGTCTAGCGGGAGTATGTCCTACGAGCAGTACTTC.

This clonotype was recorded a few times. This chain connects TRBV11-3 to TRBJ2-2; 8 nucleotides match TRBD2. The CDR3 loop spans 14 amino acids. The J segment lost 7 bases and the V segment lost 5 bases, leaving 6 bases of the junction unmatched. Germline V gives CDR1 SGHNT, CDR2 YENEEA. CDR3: CASSRIAGNGELFF. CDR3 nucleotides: TGTGCCAGCAGCCGAATAGCGGGAAACGGGGAGCTGTTTTTT.

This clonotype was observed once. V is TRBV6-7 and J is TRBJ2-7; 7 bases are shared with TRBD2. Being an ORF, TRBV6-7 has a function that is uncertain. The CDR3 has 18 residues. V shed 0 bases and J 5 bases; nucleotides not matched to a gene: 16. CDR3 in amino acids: CASSYSKALSSGPDEQYF. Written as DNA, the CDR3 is TGTGCCAGCAGTTACTCGAAGGCGTTGTCTAGCGGACCGGACGAGCAGTACTTC.

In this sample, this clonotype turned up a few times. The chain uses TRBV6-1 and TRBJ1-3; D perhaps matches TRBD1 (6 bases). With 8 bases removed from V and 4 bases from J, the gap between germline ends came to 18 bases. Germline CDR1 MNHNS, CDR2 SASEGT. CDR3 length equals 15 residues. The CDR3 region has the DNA TGTGCCAGCTTTGAAGGGGGAACGGGGGGAAACACCATATATTTT. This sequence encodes CASFEGGTGGNTIYF.

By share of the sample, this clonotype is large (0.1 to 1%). This chain's CDR3 is CASSLGGAGAGTGELFF. Written as DNA, the CDR3 is TGTGCCAGCAGCTTAGGCGGAGCGGGAGCGGGCACCGGGGAGCTGTTTTTT. The chain combines TRBV7-2 with TRBJ2-2; TRBD2 matches 8 bases. The CDR3 runs 17 residues. Trimming at V came to 1 base and at J to 4 bases, leaving 8 bases not matched to a gene. Per the germline V gene, CDR1 is SGHTA and CDR2 is FQGNSA.

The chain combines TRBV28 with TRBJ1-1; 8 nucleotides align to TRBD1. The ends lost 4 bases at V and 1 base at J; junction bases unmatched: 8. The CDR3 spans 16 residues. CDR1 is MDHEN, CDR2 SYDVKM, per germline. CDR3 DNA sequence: TGTGCCAGCAGTTCCCCAGGGGGCGGTGGGAACACTGAAGCTTTCTTT. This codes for CASSSPGGGGNTEAFF.

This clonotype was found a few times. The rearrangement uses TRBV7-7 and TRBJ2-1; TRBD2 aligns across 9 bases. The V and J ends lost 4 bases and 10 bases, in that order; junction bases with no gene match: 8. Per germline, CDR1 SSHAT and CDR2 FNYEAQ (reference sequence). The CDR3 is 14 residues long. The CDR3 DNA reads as TGTGCCAGCAGCTCTTTTACTACTAGCGGGGAGCAGTTCTTC. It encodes CASSSFTTSGEQFF.

The CDR3 spells CASSLVGTDNSPLHF. CDR3 bases: TGTGCCAGCAGCTTAGTGGGGACAGATAATTCACCCCTCCACTTT. The chain has TRBV11-2 and TRBJ1-6; TRBD1 matches 7 bases. CDR3 length: 15 amino acids. V shed 1 base, J shed 5 bases, and the junction held 2 bases outside the gene matches. Germline CDR1 is SGHAT and CDR2 is FQNNGV.

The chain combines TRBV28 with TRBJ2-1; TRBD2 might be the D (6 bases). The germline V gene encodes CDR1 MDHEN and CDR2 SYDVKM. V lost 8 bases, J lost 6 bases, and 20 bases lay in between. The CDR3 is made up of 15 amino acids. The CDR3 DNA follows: TGTGCCAGCCTCCCCAGCCAGCGGGTCATCAATGAGCAGTTCTTC. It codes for CASLPSQRVINEQFF. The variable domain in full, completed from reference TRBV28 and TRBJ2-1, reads DVKVTQSSRYLVKRTGEKVFLECVQDMDHENMFWYRQDPGLGLRLIYFSYDVKMKEKGDIPEGYSVSREKKERFSLILESASTNQTSMYLCASLPSQRVINEQFFGPGTRLTVL.

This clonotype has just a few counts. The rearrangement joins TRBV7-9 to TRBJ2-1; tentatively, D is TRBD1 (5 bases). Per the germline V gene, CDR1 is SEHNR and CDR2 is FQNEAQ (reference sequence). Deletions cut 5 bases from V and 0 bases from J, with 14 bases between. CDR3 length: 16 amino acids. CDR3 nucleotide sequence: TGTGCCAGCAGCAAACTCCCAGGGAACTCCTACAATGAGCAGTTCTTC. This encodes CASSKLPGNSYNEQFF.

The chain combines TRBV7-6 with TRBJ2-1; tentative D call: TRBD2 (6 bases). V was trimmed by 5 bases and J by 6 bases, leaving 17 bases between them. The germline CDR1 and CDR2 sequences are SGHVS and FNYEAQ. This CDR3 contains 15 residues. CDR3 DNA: TGTGCCAGCAGCCGCAGCGGAGCGGGTGTCAATGAGCAGTTCTTC. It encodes CASSRSGAGVNEQFF.

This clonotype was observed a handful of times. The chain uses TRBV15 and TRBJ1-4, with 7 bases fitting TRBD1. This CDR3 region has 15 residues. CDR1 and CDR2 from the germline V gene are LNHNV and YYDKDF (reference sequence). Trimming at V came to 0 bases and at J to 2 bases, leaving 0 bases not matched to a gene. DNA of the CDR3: TGTGCCACCAGCAGAGACAGGGGGACTAATGAAAAACTGTTTTTT. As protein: CATSRDRGTNEKLFF.

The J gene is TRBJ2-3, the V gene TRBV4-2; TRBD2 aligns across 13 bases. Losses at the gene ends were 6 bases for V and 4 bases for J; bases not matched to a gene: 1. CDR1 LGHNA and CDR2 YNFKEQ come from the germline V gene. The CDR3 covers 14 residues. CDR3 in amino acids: CASRTSGRPDTQYF. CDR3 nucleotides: TGTGCCAGCAGGACTAGCGGGAGGCCAGATACGCAGTATTTT.

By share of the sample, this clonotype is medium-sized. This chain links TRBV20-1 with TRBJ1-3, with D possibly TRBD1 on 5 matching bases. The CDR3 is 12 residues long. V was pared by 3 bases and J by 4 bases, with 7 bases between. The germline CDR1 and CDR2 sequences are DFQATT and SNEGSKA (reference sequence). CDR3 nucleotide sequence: TGCAGTGCTAGTAGACAGGGAAACACCATATATTTT. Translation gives CSASRQGNTIYF.

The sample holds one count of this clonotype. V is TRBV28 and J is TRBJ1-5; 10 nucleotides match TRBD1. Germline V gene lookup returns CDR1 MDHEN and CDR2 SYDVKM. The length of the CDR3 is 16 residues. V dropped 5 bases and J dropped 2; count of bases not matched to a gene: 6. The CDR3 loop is CASSPRQGAGNQPQHF. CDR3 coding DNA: TGTGCCAGCAGTCCCAGACAGGGGGCAGGCAATCAGCCCCAGCATTTT.

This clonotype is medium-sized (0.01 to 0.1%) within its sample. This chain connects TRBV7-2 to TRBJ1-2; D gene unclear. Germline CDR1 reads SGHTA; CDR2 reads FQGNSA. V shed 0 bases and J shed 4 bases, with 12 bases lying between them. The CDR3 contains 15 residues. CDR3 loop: CASSLAVGLGYGYTF. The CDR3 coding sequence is TGTGCCAGCAGCTTAGCTGTAGGACTGGGCTATGGCTACACCTTC.

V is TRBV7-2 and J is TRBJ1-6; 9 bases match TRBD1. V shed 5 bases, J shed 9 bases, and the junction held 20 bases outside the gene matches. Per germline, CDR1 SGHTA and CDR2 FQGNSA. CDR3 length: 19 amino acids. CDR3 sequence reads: CASSLPVGTGSGSFSPLHF. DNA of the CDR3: TGTGCCAGCAGCCTCCCTGTCGGGACAGGGTCGGGGTCATTTTCACCCCTCCACTTT.

The CDR3 DNA sequence: TGTGCCTGGAGTCCTCTCCTAGCGGCACTCACAGATACGCAGTATTTT. Its translation: CAWSPLLAALTDTQYF. The chain couples TRBV30 to TRBJ2-3; 7 bases map to TRBD2. J gave up 2 bases and V 2 bases, and 10 bases lay outside the gene matches. Germline loops: CDR1 GTSNPN, CDR2 SVGIG (reference sequence). The CDR3 sequence is 16 residues long.

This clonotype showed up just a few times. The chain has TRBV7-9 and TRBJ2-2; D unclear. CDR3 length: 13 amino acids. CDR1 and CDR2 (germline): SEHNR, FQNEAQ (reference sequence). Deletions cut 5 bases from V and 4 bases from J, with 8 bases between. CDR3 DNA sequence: TGTGCCAGCAGCCTCACGGGCACCGGGGAGCTGTTTTTT. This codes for CASSLTGTGELFF.

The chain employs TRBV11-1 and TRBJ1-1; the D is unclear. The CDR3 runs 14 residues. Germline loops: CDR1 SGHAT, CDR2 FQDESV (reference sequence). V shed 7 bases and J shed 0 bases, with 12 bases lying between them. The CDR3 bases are TGTGCCAGCAAATGGCGCACGCTGAACACTGAAGCTTTCTTT. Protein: CASKWRTLNTEAFF.

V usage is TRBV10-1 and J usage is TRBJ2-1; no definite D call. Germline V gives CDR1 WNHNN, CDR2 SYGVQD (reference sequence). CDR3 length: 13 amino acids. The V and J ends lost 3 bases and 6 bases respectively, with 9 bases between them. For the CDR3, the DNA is TGCGCCAGCAGTGATCCCCAATCCAATGAGCAGTTCTTC. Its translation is CASSDPQSNEQFF.

In DNA, the CDR3 is TGTGCCAGTACGGGAGGGGCTAAGTACGAGCAGTACTTC. Its protein is CASTGGAKYEQYF. The gene calls are TRBV19 and TRBJ2-7; 8 bases map to TRBD2. CDR1 and CDR2 from the germline V gene are LNHDA and SQIVND (reference sequence). This CDR3 comprises 13 residues. Trimming removed 7 bases from V and 4 bases from J; junction bases left unmatched: 6.

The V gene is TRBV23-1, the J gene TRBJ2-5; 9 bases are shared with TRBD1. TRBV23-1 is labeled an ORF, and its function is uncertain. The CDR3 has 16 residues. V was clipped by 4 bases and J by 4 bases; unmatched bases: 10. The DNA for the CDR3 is TGCGCCAGCAGTCGGGGGGACAGGGTCAGCTTAGAGACCCAGTACTTC. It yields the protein CASSRGDRVSLETQYF.

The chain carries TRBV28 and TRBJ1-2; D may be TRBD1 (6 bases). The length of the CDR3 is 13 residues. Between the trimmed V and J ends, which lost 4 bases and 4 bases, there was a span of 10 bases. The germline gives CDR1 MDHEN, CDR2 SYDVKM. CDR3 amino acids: CASSSGASYGYTF. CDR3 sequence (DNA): TGTGCCAGCAGTTCAGGGGCCAGCTATGGCTACACCTTC.

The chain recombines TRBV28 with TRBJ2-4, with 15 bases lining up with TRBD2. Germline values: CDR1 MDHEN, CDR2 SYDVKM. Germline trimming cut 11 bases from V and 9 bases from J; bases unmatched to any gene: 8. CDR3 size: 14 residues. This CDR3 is CAAAGLAGGVIQYF. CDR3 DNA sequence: TGTGCCGCCGCGGGACTAGCGGGAGGTGTCATTCAGTACTTC. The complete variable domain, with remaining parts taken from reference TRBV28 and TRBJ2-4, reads DVKVTQSSRYLVKRTGEKVFLECVQDMDHENMFWYRQDPGLGLRLIYFSYDVKMKEKGDIPEGYSVSREKKERFSLILESASTNQTSMYLCAAAGLAGGVIQYFGAGTRLSVL.

This CDR3 is CASSKPLAGGPYNEQFF. The CDR3 bases are TGTGCCAGCAGCAAACCCCTAGCGGGAGGACCCTACAATGAGCAGTTCTTC. The chain links TRBV27 to TRBJ2-1, with 11 bases matching TRBD2. Losses at the gene ends were 6 bases for V and 2 bases for J; bases not matched to a gene: 9. Germline CDR1 MNHEY, CDR2 SMNVEV (reference sequence). The CDR3 is 17 residues long.